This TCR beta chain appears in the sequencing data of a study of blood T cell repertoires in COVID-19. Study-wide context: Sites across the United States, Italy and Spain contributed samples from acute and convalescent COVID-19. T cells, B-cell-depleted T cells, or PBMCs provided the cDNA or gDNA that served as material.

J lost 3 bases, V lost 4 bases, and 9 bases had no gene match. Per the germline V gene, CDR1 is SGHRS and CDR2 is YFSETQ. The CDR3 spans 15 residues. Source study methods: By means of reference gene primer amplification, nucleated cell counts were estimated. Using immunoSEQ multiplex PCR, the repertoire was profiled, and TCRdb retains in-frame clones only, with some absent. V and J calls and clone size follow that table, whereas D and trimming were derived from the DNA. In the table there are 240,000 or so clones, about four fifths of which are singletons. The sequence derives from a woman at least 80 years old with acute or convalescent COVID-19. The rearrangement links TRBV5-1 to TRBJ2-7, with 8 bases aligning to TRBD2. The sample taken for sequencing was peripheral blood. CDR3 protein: CASSRTGGTNYEQYF. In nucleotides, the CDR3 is TGCGCCAGCAGCCGTACGGGGGGGACTAACTACGAGCAGTACTTC.